This T cell receptor (beta chain) was sequenced in a study of blood T cell repertoires in COVID-19. About the research overall: Sites in the United States, Italy and Spain provided acute and convalescent COVID-19 samples.

Original methodology: Using reference gene primer amplification, nucleated cell counts were estimated. Sequencing used immunoSEQ multiplex PCR; TCRdb keeps in-frame clones, though not all of them. V and J calls plus clone size are reproduced from that table; the DNA served to infer D and trimming. The table has about 250,000 clones, 75% to 85% seen once; the top ten hold 9.1%. Participants were aged roughly 18 to 95 years, lived in over 20 US areas, and enrolled virtually. Participants' own reports of clinical history determined their cohort assignment. Per the germline V gene, CDR1 is SGHNT and CDR2 is YYREEE (reference sequence). This CDR3 has 16 amino acids. The V gene end was trimmed by 0 bases and the J gene end by 5 bases; junction bases not matched to a gene: 6.

The sequencing input was PBMCs or T cells enriched from blood (not recorded which). This TCR came from a woman aged 45 to 65 with acute COVID-19. The chain combines TRBV5-4 with TRBJ2-3; TRBD1 matches at 10 bases. CDR3 DNA: TGTGCCAGCAGCTTGGGGCTTGACAGGGGGCAAGATACGCAGTATTTT. Translation: CASSLGLDRGQDTQYF.